This T cell receptor (beta chain) was obtained from a study of blood T cell repertoires in COVID-19. Participants were placed into cohorts based on the clinical history they reported. TCRdb's copy holds only in-frame clones and misses some; the assay was immunoSEQ multiplex PCR. The table records approximately 280,000 clones, around 85% of them present only once. V was pared by 3 bases and J by 0 bases, with 12 bases of the junction left unmatched. This CDR3 is 18 amino acids long. CDR1 and CDR2 from the germline V gene are SGHTA and FQGNSA. The chain carries TRBV7-2 and TRBJ1-1; 8 nucleotides align to TRBD1. The sequence was obtained from a woman between 45 and 60 years old who had recovered from COVID-19. Sequencing used PBMCs or T cells enriched from blood (not recorded which). In nucleotides, the CDR3 is TGTGCCAGCAGCTTGACAACAGGGGGGTGGACCATGAACACTGAAGCTTTCTTT. This codes for CASSLTTGGWTMNTEAFF.